Described below is a single T cell receptor (beta chain) sequence and its context. Its specificity is not known. The data originate from a study of cytomegalovirus exposure and HLA in healthy donors. This cohort consisted of healthy bone marrow donors. Points from the study as a whole: Per published accounts, TCR beta sequences correctly predicted the HLA-A and HLA-B alleles of most subjects.

The CDR3 spans 15 residues. V lost 6 bases, J lost 2 bases, and 12 bases stayed unmatched. CDR1 and CDR2 from the germline V gene are SQVTM and ANQGSEA. 60 Vbeta and 13 Jbeta primers were used in PCR. The assay was immunoSEQ multiplex PCR, and TCRdb's table has in-frame clones only and misses some. The table gives under 200,000 clones; the top ten clones make up roughly 1.9% of it. Sequencing was performed on PBMCs. The V gene is TRBV29-1, the J gene TRBJ2-7, with 8 bases aligning to TRBD2. The clonotype comes from a man aged 25-45 years in good health and CMV-seronegative. The CDR3 sequence is CSVLGGLAGTYEQYF. Here the CDR3 DNA reads TGCAGCGTCCTCGGGGGGCTAGCGGGCACCTACGAGCAGTACTTC.